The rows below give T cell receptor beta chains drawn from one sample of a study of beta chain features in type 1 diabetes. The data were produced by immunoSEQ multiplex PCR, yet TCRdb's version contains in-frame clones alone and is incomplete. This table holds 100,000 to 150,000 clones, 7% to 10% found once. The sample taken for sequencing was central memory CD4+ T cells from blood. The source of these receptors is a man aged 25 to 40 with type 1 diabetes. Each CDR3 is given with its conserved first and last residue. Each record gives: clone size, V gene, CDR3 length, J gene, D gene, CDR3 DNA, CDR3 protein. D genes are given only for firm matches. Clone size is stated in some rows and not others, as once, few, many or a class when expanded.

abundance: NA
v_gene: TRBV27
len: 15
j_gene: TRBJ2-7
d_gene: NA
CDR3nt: TGTGCCAGCATCGGACGTTCGGGGATATACGACGAGCAGTACTTC
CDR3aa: CASIGRSGIYDEQYF

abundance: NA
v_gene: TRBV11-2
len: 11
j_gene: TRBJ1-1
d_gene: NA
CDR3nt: TGTGCCAGCAGCTCGGTCACTGAAGCTTTCTTT
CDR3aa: CASSSVTEAFF

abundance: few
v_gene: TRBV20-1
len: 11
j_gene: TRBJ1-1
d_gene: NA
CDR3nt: TGCAGTGCTAGAGAACAGATTGAAGCTTTCTTT
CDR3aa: CSAREQIEAFF

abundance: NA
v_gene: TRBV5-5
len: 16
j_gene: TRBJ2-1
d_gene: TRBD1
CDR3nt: TGTGCCAGCAGCTACGACCCGGGACAGGAGTACAATGAGCAGTTCTTC
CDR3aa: CASSYDPGQEYNEQFF

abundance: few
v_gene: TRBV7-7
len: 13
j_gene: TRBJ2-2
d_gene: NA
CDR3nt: TGTGCTAGCAGAGGACAGAACACCGGGGAGCTGTTTTTT
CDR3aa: CASRGQNTGELFF

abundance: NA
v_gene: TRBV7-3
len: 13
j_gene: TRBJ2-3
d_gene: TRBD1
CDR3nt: TGTGCCAGCAGCGGGACAGGGTTAGATACGCAGTATTTT
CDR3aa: CASSGTGLDTQYF

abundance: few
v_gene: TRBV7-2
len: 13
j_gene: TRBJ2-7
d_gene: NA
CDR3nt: TGTGCCAGCAGCTTTGGGGCCTCCTACGAGCAGTACTTC
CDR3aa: CASSFGASYEQYF

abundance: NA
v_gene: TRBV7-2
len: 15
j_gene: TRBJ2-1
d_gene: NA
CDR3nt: TGTGCCAGCAGCTCTAAGAGGGAATCCTACAATGAGCAGTTCTTC
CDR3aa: CASSSKRESYNEQFF

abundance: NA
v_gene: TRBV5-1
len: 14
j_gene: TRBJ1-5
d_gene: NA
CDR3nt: TGCGCCAGCAGCCCAGGACCGAATGCGGGGCCCCAGCATTTT
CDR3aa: CASSPGPNAGPQHF

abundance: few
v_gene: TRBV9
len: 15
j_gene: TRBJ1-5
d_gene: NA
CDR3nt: TGTGCCAGCAGCGCCGCCGATTTGAACGGTCAGCCCCAGCATTTT
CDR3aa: CASSAADLNGQPQHF

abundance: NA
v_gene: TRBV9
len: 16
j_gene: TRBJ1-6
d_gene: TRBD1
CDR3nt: TGTGCCAGCAGCAGAGAACCGGGACAGGGGAATTCACCCCTCCACTTT
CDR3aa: CASSREPGQGNSPLHF

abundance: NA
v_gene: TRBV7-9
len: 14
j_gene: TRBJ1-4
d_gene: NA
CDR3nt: TGTGCCAGCAGCTCGCCCTCCGGGATTGAAAAACTGTTTTTT
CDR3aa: CASSSPSGIEKLFF

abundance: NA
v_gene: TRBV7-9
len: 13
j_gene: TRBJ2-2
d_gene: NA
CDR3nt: TGTGCCAGCAGCCCGGGACACCTCATGGAGCTGTTTTTT
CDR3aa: CASSPGHLMELFF

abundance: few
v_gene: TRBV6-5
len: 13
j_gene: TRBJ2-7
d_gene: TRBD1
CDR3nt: TGTGCCACCAGAACAGGGGGCGCCTACGAGCAGTACTTC
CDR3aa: CATRTGGAYEQYF

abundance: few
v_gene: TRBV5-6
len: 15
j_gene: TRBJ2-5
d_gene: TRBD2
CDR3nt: TGTGCCAGCAGCTTGAATAAACTAGCGCAAGAGACCCAGTACTTC
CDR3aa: CASSLNKLAQETQYF

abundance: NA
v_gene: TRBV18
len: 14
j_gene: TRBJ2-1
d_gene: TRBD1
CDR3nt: TGTGCCAGCTCGCCCCGGGACAGGGCGAATGAGCAGTTCTTC
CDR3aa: CASSPRDRANEQFF

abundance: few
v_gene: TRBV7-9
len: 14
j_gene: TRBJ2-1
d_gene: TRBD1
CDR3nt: TGTGCCAGCAGCTCACGGACAGGGGGGCATGAGCAGTTCTTC
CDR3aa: CASSSRTGGHEQFF

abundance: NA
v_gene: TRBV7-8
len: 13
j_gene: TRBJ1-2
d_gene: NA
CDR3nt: TGTGCCAGCAGCCCGAACGAGGGCTATGGCTACACCTTC
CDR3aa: CASSPNEGYGYTF

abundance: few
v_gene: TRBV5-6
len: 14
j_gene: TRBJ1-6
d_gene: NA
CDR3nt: TGTGCCAGCAGCTTTAAGGGGGAATTTTCACCCCTCCACTTT
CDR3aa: CASSFKGEFSPLHF

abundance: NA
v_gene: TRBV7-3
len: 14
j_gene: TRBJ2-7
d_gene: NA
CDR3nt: TGTGCCAGCAGCGACACTTGGGGGGAGGACGAGCAGTACTTC
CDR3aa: CASSDTWGEDEQYF

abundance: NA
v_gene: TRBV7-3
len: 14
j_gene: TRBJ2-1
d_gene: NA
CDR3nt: TGTGCCAGCAGCTTAAGTGCGGTGGACAATGAGCAGTTCTTC
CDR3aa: CASSLSAVDNEQFF

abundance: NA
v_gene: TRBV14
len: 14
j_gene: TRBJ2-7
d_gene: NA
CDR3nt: TGTGCCAGCAGCCAGTTTGAGGGAGCCTACGAGCAGTACTTC
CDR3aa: CASSQFEGAYEQYF

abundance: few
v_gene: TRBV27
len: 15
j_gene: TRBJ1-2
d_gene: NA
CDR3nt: TGTGCCAGCAGTCCCCTCCAACCAGGGAACTATGGCTACACCTTC
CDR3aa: CASSPLQPGNYGYTF

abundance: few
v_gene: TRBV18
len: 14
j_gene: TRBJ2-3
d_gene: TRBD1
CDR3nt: TGTGCCAGCTCACCCGGACAGGGGGTGAATACGCAGTATTTT
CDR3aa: CASSPGQGVNTQYF

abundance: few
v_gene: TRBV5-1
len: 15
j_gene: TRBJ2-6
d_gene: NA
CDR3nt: TGCGCCAGCAGCGGTTACTTCTCTGGGGCCAACGTCCTGACTTTC
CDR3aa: CASSGYFSGANVLTF

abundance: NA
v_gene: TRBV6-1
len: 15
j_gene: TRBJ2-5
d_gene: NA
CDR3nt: TGTGCCAGCAGTTGGTCAAGGGGAACCCAAGAGACCCAGTACTTC
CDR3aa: CASSWSRGTQETQYF

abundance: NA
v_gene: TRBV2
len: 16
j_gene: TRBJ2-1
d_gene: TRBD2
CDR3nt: TGTGCCAGCAGGGTTATTAGCGGGGGTAGTCGCAATGAGCAGTTCTTC
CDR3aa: CASRVISGGSRNEQFF

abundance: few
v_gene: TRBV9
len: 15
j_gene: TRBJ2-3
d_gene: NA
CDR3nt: TGTGCCAGCAGCGTAGGGCGGAGTCGCACAGATACGCAGTATTTT
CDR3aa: CASSVGRSRTDTQYF

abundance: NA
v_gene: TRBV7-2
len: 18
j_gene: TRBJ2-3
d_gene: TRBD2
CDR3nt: TGTGCCAGCAGCTTAGGTCCTAGCGGGGGGGCCATGACAGATACGCAGTATTTT
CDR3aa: CASSLGPSGGAMTDTQYF

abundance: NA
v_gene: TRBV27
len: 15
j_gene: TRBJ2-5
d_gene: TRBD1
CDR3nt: TGTGCCAGCAGTCCCCGGGGACAGGGTCTGGAGACCCAGTACTTC
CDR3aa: CASSPRGQGLETQYF

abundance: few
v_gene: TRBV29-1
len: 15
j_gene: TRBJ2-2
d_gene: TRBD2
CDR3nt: TGCAGCGTTACGCGTCGACAGCGGGGGGCCGGGGAGCTGTTTTTT
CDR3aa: CSVTRRQRGAGELFF

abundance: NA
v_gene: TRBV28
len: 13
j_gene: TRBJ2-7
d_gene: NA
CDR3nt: TGTGCCAGCAGGGGGACACTTAACTACGAGCAGTACTTC
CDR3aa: CASRGTLNYEQYF

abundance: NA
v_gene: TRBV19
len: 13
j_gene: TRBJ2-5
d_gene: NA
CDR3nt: TGTGCCAGTAGTCAAGGTTGGAGGGAGACCCAGTACTTC
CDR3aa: CASSQGWRETQYF

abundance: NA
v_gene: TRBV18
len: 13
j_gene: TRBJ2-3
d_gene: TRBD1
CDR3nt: TGTGCCAGCTCACCGACAGGGACAGATACGCAGTATTTT
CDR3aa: CASSPTGTDTQYF

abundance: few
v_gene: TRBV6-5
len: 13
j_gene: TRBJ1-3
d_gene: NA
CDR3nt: TGTGCCAGCAGCCAGGGTTTAGGAAACACCATATATTTT
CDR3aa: CASSQGLGNTIYF

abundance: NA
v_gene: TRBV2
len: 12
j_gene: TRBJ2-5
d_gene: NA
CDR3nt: TGTGCCAGCAGTACCAGGGGAGTGACCCAGTACTTC
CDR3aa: CASSTRGVTQYF

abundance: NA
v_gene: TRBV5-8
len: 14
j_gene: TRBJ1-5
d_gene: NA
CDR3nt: TGTGCCAGCAGCCCGAGAAGGGGATCTCAGCCCCAGCATTTT
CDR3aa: CASSPRRGSQPQHF

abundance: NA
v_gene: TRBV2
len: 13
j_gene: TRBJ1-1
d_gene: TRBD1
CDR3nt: TGTGCCAGCAGTGGACAGGGGAACACTGAAGCTTTCTTT
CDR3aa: CASSGQGNTEAFF

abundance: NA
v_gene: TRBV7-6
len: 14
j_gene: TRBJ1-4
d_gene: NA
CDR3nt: TGTGCCAGCAGCCAGAACAGGGTGGGAAGAAAACTGTTTTTT
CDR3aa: CASSQNRVGRKLFF

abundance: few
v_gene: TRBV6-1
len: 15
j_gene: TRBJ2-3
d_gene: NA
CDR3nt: TGTGCCAGCAGTTTACTCGGTGAGGGCACAGATACGCAGTATTTT
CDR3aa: CASSLLGEGTDTQYF

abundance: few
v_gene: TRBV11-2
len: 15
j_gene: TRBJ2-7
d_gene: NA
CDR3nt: TGTGCCAGCAGCTACCCCAGGGGAAGCTCCTACGAGCAGTACTTC
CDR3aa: CASSYPRGSSYEQYF

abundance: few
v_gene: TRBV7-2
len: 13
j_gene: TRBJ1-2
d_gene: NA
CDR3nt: TGTGCCAGCGGCCAGGGATCTAACTATGGCTACACCTTC
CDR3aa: CASGQGSNYGYTF

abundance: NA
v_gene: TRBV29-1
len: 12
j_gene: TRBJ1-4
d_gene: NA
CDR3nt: TGCAGCGTTGGGGGGGTTCGTGAAAAACTGTTTTTT
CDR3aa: CSVGGVREKLFF

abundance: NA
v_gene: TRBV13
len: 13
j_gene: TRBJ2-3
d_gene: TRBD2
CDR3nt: TGTGCCAGCAGTACACTAGCGCCAGATACGCAGTATTTT
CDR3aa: CASSTLAPDTQYF

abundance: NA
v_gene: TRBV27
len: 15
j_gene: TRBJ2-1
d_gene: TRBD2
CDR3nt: TGTGCCAGCAGTAAGGCTAGCGGGGCATACAATGAGCAGTTCTTC
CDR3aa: CASSKASGAYNEQFF

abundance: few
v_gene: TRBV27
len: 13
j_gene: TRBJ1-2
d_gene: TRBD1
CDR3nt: TGTGCCAGCAGTTCGGGACAGGGGTTTGGCTACACCTTC
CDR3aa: CASSSGQGFGYTF

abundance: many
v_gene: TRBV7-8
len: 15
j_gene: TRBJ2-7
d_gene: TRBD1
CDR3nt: TGTGCCAGCAGCCTAGACAGGGGGGATTCCTACGAGCAGTACTTC
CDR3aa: CASSLDRGDSYEQYF

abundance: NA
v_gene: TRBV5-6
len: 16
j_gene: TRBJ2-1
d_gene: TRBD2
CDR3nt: TGTGCCAGCAGCTTGGCGGCGCGGGGGTGGTCGAATGAGCAGTTCTTC
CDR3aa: CASSLAARGWSNEQFF

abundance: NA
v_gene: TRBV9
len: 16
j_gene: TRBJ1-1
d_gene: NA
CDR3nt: TGTGCCAGCAGCCCCTCCCGGGGGGCAAGGGGCACTGAAGCTTTCTTT
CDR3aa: CASSPSRGARGTEAFF

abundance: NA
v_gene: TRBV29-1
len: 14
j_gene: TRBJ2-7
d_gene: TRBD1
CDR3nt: TGCAGCGTCCGGGACAGGGGGCATGGTAGCGAGCAGTACTTC
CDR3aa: CSVRDRGHGSEQYF

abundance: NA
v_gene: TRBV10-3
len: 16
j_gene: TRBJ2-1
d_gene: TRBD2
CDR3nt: TGTGCCATCAGTGATTTGTCCGGGGGGTCCTACAATGAGCAGTTCTTC
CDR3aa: CAISDLSGGSYNEQFF

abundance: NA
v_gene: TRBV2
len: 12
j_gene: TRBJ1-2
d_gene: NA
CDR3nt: TGTGCCAGCTCCTCGGGGGGAGTCGGCTACACCTTC
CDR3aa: CASSSGGVGYTF

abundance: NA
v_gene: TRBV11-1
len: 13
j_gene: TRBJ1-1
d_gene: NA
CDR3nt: TGTGCCAGCAGCGGCCCGGTGAGGACTGAAGCTTTCTTT
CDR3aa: CASSGPVRTEAFF